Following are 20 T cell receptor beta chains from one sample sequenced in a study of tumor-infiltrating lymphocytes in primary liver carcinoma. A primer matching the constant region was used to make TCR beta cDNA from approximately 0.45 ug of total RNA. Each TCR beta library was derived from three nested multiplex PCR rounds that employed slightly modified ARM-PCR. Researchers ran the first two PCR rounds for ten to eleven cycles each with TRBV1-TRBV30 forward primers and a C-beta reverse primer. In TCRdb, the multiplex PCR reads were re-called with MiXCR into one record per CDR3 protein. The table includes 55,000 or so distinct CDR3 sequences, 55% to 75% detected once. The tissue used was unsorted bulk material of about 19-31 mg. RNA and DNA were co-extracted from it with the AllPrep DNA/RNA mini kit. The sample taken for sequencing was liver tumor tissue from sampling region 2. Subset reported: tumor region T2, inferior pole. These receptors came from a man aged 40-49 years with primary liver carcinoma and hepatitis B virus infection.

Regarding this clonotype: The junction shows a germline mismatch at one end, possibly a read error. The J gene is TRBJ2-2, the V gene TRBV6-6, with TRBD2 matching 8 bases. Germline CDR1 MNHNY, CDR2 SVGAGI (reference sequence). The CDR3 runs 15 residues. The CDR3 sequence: CASSQAGADTGGLFF. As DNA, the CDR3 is TGTGCCAGCAGTCAAGCGGGAGCCGACACCGGGGGGCTGTTTTTT.

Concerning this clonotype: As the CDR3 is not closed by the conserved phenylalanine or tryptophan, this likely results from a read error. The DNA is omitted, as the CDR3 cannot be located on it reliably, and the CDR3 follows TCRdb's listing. This chain's CDR3 is CASSLDPESSYNKQLL. The gene calls are TRBV11-2 and TRBJ2-1. Per germline, CDR1 SGHAT and CDR2 FQNNGV. The CDR3 spans 16 residues, counting both ends.

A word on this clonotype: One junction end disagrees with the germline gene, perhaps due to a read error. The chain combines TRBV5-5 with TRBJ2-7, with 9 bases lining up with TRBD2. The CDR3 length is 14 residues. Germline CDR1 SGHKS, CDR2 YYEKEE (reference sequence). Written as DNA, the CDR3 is TGTGCCAGCAGCAGTCTAGCGGGGACCTACGAGCAATACTTC. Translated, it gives CASSSLAGTYEQYF.

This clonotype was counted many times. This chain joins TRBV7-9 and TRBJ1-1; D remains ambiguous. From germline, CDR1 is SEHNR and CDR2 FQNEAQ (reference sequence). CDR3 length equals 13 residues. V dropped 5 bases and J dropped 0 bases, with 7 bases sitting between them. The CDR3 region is CASSRLLNTEAFF. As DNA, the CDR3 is TGTGCCAGCAGCAGACTCTTGAACACTGAAGCTTTCTTT.

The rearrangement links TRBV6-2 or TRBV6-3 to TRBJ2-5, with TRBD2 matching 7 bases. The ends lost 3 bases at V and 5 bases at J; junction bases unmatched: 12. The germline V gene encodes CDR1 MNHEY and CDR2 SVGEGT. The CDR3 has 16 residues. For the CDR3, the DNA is TGTGCCAGCAGTTATTCGCTTACGGGAGGTTTCGAGACCCAGTACTTC. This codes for CASSYSLTGGFETQYF.

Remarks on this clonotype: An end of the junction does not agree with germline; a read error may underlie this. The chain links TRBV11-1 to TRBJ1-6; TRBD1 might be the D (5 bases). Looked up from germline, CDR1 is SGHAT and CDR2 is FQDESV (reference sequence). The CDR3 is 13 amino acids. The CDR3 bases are TGTGCCAACAGCCGGACACTGGTATCGCCCCTCCACTTT. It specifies CANSRTLVSPLHF.

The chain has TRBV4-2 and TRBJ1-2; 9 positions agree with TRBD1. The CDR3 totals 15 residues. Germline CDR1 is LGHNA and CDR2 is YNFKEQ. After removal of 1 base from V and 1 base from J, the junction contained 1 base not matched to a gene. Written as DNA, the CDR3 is TGTGCCAGCAGCCAAGCGGGACAGGGTAACTATGGCTACACCTTC. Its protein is CASSQAGQGNYGYTF.

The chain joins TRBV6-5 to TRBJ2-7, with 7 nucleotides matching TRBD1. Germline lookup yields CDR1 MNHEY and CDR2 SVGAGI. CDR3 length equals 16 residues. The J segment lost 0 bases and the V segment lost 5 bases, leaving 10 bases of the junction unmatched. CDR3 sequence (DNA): TGTGCCAGCAGTCCGGGACAGTGGACCTGCTCCTACGAGCAGTACTTC. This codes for CASSPGQWTCSYEQYF.

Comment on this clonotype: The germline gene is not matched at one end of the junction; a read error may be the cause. The chain's CDR3 is CASSQTTNGHTNTWELFF. CDR3 DNA sequence: TGCGCCAGCAGTCAAACCACTAATGGACATACGAACACCTGGGAGCTGTTTTTT. The V and J genes are TRBV4-3 and TRBJ2-2, with D tentatively TRBD1 (5 bases). Germline V CDR1 and CDR2: LGHNA, YSLEER. This CDR3 comprises 18 residues.

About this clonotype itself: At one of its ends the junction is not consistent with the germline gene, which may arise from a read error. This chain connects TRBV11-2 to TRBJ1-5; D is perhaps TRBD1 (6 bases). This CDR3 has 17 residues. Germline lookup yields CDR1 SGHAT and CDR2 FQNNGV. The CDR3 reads CASSLVGVTGSDQPQHF. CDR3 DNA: TGTGCCAGTAGCTTAGTGGGGGTAACAGGGAGCGATCAGCCCCAGCATTTT. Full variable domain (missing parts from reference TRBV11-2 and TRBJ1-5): EAGVAQSPRYKIIEKRQSVAFWCNPISGHATLYWYQQILGQGPKLLIQFQNNGVVDDSQLPKDRFSAERLKGVDSTLKIQPAKLEDSAVYLCASSLVGVTGSDQPQHFGDGTRLSIL.

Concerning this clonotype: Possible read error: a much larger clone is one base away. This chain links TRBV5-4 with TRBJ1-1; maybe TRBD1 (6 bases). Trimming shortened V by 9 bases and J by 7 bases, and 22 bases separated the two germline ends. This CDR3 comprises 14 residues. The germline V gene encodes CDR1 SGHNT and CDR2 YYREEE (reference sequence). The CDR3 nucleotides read TGTGCCAACAGATCCGGGCAGGGGACTATTGAAGCTTTCTTT. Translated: CANRSGQGTIEAFF.

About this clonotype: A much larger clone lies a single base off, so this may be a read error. The CDR3 DNA sequence: TGCGCCAGCAGCACAGCCGGGACTAGCGTGAGGGGTGAGCAGTTCTTC. Amino acid sequence: CASSTAGTSVRGEQFF. The chain combines TRBV5-1 with TRBJ2-1; the match to TRBD2 covers 10 bases. The germline CDR1 and CDR2 sequences are SGHRS and YFSETQ. J lost 9 bases, V lost 4 bases, and 13 bases had no gene match. The CDR3 extends over 16 amino acids.

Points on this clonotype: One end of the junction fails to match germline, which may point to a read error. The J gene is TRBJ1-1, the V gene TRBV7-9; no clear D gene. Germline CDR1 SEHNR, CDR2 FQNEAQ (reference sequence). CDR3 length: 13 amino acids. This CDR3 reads CGSSLELVSESFF. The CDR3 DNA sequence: TGTGGCAGCAGCTTAGAGTTAGTTTCGGAATCTTTCTTT.

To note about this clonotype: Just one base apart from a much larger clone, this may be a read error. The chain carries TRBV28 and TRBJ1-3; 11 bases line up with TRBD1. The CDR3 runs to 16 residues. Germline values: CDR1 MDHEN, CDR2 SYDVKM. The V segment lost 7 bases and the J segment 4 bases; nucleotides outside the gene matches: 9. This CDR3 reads CASTSRTGGFGNTIYF. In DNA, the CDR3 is TGTGCCAGCACTTCCCGGACAGGGGGCTTCGGAAACACCATATATTTT.

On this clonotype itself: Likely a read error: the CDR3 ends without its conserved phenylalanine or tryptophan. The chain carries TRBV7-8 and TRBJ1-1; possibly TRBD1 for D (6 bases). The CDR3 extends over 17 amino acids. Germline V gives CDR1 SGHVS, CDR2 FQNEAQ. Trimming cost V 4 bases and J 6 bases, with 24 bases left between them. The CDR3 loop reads CASSSLQGNGGSAEAFL. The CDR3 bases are TGTGCCAGCAGCTCACTTCAGGGGAATGGAGGTAGCGCTGAAGCTTTCCTT.

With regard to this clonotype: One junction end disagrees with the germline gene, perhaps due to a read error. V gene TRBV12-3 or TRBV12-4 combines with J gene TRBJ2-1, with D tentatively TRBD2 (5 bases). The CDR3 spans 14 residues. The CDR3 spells CASSLVVGSDEQFF. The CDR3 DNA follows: TGTGCAAGCAGTTTAGTCGTTGGGAGCGATGAGCAGTTCTTC.

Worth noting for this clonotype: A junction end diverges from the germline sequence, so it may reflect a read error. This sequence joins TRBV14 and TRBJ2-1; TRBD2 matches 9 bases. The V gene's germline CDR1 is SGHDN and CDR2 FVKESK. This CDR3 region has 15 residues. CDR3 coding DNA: TGTGACAGCAGCAAGTTCCTAGCGGGAAACAATGAGCAGTTCTTC. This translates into CDSSKFLAGNNEQFF.

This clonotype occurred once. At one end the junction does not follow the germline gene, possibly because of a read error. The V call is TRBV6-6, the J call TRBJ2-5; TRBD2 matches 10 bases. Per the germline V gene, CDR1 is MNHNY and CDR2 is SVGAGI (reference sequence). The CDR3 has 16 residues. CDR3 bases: TGTGCCTGCAGCTATCTTGGGACTAGCGAGCAAGAGACCCAGTACTTC. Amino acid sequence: CACSYLGTSEQETQYF.

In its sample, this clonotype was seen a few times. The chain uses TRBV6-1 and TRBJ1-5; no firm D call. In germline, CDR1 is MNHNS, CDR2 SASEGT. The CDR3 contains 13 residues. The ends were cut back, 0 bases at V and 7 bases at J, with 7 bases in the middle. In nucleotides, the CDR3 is TGTGCCAGCAGTGAAGCGAAGGGCCAGCCCCAGCATTTT. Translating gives CASSEAKGQPQHF.

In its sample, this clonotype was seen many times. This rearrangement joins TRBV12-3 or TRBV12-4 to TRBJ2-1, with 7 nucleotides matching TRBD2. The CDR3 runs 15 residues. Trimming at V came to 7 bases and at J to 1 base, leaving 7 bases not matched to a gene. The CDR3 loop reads CASILAGASYNEQFF. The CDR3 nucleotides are TGTGCCAGCATCTTAGCGGGCGCGTCCTACAATGAGCAGTTCTTC.